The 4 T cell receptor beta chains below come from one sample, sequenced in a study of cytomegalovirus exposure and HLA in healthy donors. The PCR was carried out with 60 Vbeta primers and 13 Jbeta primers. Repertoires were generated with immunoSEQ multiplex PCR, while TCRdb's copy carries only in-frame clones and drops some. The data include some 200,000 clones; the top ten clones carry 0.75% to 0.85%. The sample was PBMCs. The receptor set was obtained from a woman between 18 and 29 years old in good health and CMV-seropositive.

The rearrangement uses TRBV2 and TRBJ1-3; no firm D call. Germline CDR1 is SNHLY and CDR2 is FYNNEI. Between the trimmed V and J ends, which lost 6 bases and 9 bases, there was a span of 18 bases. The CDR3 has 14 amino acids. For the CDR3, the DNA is TGTGCCAGCAGACTTTCCGGGCTTGAGGGCACCATATATTTT. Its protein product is CASRLSGLEGTIYF.

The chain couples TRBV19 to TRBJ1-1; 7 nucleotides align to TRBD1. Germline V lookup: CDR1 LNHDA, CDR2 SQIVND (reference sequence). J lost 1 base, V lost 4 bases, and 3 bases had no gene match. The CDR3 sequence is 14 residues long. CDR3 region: CASSTGQKNTEAFF. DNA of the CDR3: TGTGCCAGTAGTACGGGACAGAAGAACACTGAAGCTTTCTTT.

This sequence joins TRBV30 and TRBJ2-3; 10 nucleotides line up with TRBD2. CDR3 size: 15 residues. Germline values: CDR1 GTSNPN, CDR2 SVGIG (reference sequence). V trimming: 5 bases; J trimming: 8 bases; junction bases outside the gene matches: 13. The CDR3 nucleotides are TGTGCCTGGGGGACTAGCGAACTGAGGGGGGGTACGCAGTATTTT. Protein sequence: CAWGTSELRGGTQYF.

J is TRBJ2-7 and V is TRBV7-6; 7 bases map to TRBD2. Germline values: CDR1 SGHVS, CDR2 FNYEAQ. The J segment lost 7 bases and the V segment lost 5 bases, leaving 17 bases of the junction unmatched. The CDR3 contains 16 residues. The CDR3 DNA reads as TGTGCCAGCAGCCTCGTATCGGCGGGAGTATCCCGGGAGCAGTACTTC. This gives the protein CASSLVSAGVSREQYF. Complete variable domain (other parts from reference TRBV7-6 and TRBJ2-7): GAGVSQSPRYKVTKRGQDVALRCDPISGHVSLYWYRQALGQGPEFLTYFNYEAQQDKSGLPNDRFSAERPEGSISTLTIQRTEQRDSAMYRCASSLVSAGVSREQYFGPGTRLTVT.